This T cell receptor (beta chain) was recorded in a study of T cells after yellow fever vaccination. The CDR3 loop spans 12 amino acids. V was shortened by 4 bases and J by 5 bases, with 8 bases between the two germline ends. A single record per CDR3 protein comes from TCRdb applying MiXCR to the 5' RACE reads. The sample has 50,000 or so distinct CDR3 sequences; about 6.3% are singletons. This clonotype has a count of ten or more. The gene calls are TRBV12-3 or TRBV12-4 and TRBJ1-1, with D possibly matching TRBD1 (6 bases). The sequences come from CD8+ T cells not binding an NS4B(214-222) dextramer, sorted from PBMCs, collected roughly 46 days after the first yellow fever vaccination. The TCR sequence derives from a man younger than 35 who received the YFV17D yellow fever vaccine. Written as DNA, the CDR3 is TGTGCCAGCAGTTCAGGGGCTACTGAAGCTTTCTTT. As protein: CASSSGATEAFF.